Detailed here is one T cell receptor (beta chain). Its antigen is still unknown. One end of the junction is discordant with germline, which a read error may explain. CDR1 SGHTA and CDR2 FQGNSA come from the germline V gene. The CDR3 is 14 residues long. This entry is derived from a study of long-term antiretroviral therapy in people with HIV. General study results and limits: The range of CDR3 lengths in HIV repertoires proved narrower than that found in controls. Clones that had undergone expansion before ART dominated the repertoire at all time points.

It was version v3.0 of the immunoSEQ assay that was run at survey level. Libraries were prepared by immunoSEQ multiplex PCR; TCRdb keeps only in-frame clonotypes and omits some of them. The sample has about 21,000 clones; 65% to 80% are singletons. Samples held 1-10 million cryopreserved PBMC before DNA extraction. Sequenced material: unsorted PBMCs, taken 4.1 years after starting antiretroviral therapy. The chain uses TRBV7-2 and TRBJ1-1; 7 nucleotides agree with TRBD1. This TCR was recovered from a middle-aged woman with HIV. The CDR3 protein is CASSSDRVRTEAFF. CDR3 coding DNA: TGTGCCAGTAGCTCCGACAGGGTTCGGACTGAAGCTTTCTTT.